Given below is one T cell receptor beta chain in context. Libraries were prepared by immunoSEQ multiplex PCR; TCRdb keeps only in-frame clonotypes and omits some of them. This table holds about 130,000 clones, roughly 82% found once. The record originates from a study of blood T cell repertoires in COVID-19. Germline CDR1 and CDR2: SGHAT and FQNNGV. Germline trimming cut 0 bases from V and 2 bases from J; bases unmatched to any gene: 8. This CDR3 is built from 17 residues. Sequenced input: peripheral blood. The chain links TRBV11-2 to TRBJ1-1; 8 bases fit TRBD1. This sequence was found in a human donor in a cohort sampled during active COVID-19. The CDR3 region is CASSLDKNRGVNTEAFF. For the CDR3, the DNA is TGTGCCAGCAGCTTAGATAAAAACAGGGGGGTTAACACTGAAGCTTTCTTT.